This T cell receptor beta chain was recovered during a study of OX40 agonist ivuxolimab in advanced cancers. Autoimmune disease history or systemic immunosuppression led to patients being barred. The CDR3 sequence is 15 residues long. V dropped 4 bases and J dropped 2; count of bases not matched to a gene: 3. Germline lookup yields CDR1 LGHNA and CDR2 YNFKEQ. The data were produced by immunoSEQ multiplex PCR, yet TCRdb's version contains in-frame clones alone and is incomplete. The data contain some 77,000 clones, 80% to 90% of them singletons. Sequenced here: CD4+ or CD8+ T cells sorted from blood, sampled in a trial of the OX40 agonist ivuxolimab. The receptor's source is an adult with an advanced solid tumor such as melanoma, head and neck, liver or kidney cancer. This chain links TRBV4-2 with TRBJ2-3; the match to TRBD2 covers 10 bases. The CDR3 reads CASSRAGGDTDTQYF. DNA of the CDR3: TGTGCCAGCAGCCGAGCGGGGGGGGACACAGATACGCAGTATTTT.